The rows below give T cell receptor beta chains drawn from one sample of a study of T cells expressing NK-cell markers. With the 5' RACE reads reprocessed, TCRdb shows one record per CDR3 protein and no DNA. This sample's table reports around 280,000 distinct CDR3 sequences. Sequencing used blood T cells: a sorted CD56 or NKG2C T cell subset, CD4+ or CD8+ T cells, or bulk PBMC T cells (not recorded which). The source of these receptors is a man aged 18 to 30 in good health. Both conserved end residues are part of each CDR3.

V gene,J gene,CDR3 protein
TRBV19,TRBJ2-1,CASSIDPPTSGTYNEQFF
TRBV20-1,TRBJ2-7,CSARIAGNIYEQYF
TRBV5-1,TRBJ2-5,CASGQERGETQYF
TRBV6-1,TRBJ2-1,CASSQDLAGVREQFF
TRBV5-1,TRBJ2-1,CASSSAGLVEQFF
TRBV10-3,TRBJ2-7,CAISGTSASPYEQYF
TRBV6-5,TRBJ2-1,CASSPPGGEQFF
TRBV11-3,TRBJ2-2,CASSLVLLGLAGVNTGELFF
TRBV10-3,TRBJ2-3,CAIKPGLAGGTTDTQYF
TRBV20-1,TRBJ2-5,CSAGRTQGETQYF
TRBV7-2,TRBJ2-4,CASSLITGLAKNIQYF
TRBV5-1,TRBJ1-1,CARRLDRMNTEAFF
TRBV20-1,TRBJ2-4,CSAGAGGPSNIQYF
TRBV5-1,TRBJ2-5,CASSLGTNREETQYF
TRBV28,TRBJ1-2,CASSPMSPGEGGYTF
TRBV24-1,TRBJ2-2,CATSDFPPGARLVSGELFF
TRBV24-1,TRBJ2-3,CATSDPGLIVVADTQYF
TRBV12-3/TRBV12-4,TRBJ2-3,CASSLTGLPSTDTQYF
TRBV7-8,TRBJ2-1,CASSPTSGTLYNEQFF
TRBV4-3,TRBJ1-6,CASSQEDSSNSPLHF
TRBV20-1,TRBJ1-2,CSATRTGKANYGYTF
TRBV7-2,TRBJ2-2,CASSQDRDGFGGELFF
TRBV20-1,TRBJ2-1,CSAYNERSSYNEQFF
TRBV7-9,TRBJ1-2,CASRLQGYGYTF
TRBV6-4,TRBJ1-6,CASRVSIVGTGTNNSPLHF
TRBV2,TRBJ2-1,CASRVRDTSYNEQFF
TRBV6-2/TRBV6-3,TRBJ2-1,CASRARANEQFF
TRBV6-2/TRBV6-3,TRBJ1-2,CASSYPDRGRRNYGYTF
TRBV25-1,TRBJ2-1,CASSDPITSEAFYNEQFF
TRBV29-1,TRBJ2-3,CSVEADYFSTDTQYF
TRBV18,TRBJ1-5,CASSPWGLGQGQQPQHF
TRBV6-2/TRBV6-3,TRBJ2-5,CASIEGDSHETQYF
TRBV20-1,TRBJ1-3,CSATRDRGENTIYF
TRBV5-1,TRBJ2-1,CASSLGVLDYNEQFF
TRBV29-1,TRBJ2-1,CSADRTGIYNEQFF
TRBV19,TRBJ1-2,CASTIGGSYGYTF
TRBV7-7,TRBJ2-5,CASSQSGTSGKETQYF
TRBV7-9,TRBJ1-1,CASSLGDRESIEAFF
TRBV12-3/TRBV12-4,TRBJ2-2,CASSWGTSGRRSGELFF
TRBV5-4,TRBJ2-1,CASSLAASGGSSYNEQFF
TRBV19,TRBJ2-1,CASKPGGFNEQFF
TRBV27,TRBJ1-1,CASSLHRGAEAFF